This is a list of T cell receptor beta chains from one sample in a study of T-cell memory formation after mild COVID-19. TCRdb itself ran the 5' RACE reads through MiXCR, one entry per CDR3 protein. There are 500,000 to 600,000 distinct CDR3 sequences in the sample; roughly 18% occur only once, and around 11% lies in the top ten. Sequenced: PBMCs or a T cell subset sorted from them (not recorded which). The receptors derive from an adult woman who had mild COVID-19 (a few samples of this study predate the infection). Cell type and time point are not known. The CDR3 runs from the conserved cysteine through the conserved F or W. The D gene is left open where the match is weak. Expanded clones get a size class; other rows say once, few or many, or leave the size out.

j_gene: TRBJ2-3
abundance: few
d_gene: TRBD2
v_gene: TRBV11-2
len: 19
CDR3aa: CASSLRPLKLAGGEDTQYF
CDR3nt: TGTGCCAGCAGCTTAAGGCCCCTTAAGCTAGCGGGGGGGGAAGATACGCAGTATTTT

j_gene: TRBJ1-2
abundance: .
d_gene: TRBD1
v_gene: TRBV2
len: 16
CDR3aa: CAGEPQDRVEDYGYTF
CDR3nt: TGTGCCGGCGAACCCCAAGACAGGGTGGAAGACTATGGCTACACCTTC

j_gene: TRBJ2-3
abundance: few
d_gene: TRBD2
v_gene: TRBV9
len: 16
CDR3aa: CASSVGSRGGPNTQYF
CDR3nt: TGTGCCAGCAGCGTCGGATCGCGGGGAGGGCCCAATACGCAGTATTTT

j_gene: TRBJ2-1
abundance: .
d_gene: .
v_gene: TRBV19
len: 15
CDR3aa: CASSIVSGATNEQFF
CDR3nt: TGTGCCAGTAGTATAGTATCGGGGGCTACAAATGAGCAGTTCTTC

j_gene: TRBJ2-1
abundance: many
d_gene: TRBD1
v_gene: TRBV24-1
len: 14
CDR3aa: CAIGTGVSYNEQFF
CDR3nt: TGTGCCATCGGGACAGGGGTTTCCTACAATGAGCAGTTCTTC

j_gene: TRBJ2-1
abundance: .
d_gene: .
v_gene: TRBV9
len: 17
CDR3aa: CASSVHGSASSYNEQFF
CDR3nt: TGTGCCAGCAGCGTTCATGGGTCTGCGAGCTCCTACAATGAGCAGTTCTTC

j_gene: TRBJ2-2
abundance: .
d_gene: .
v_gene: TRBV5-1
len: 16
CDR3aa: CASSLDGGTNTGELFF
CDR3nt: TGCGCCAGCAGCTTGGATGGGGGAACGAACACCGGGGAGCTGTTTTTT

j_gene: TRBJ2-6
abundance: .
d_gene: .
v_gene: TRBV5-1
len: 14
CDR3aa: CASSDHSGANVLTF
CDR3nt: TGCGCCAGCAGCGATCACTCTGGGGCCAACGTCCTGACTTTC

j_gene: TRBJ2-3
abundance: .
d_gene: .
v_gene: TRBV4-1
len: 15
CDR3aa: CASSPDRGGSDTQYF
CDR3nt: TGCGCCAGCAGCCCCGACAGGGGAGGGTCAGATACGCAGTATTTT

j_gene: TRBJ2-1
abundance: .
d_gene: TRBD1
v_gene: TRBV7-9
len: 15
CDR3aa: CASSHLRDRAGEQFF
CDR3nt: TGTGCCAGCAGCCACCTCCGGGACAGGGCTGGGGAGCAGTTCTTC

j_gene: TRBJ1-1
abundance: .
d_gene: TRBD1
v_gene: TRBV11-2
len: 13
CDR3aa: CASSFATGAEAFF
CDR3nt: TGTGCCAGCAGCTTCGCGACAGGGGCCGAAGCTTTCTTT

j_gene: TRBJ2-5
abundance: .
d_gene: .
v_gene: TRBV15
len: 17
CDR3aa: CATSRGTVIPAQETQYF
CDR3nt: TGTGCCACCAGCAGAGGGACAGTAATCCCGGCGCAAGAGACCCAGTACTTC

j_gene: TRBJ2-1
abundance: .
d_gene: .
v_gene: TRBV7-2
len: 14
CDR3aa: CASSFSRANNEQFF
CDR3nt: TGTGCCAGCAGCTTCTCCCGGGCAAACAATGAGCAGTTCTTC

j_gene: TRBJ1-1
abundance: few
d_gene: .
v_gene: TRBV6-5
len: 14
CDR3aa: CASSYESWNTEAFF
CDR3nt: TGTGCCAGCAGTTACGAGAGTTGGAACACTGAAGCTTTCTTT

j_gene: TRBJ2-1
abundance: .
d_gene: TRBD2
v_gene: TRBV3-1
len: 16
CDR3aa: CASSPGLSGNPDEQFF
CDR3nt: TGTGCCAGCAGCCCGGGACTCAGCGGGAACCCGGATGAGCAGTTCTTC

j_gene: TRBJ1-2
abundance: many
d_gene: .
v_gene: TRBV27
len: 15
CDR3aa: CASSMVSGIYYGYTF
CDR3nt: TGTGCCAGCAGTATGGTTTCGGGCATATACTATGGCTACACCTTC

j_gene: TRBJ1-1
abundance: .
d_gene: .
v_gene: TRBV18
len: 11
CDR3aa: CASSLTDEAFF
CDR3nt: TGTGCCAGCTCACTAACAGATGAAGCTTTCTTT

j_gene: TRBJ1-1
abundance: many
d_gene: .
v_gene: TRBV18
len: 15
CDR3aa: CASSPSRVGDTEAFF
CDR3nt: TGTGCCAGCTCACCCTCGCGGGTAGGGGACACTGAAGCTTTCTTT

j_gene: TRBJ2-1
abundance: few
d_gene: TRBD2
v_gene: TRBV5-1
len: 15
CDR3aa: CASSVLSGGAGEQFF
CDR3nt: TGCGCCAGCAGCGTCCTTAGCGGGGGGGCCGGAGAGCAGTTCTTC

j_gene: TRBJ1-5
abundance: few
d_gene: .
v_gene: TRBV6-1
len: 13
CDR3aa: CASSEAPKKPQHF
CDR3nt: TGTGCCAGCAGTGAAGCGCCGAAGAAGCCCCAGCATTTT

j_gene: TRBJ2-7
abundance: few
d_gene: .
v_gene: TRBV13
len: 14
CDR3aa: CASRVLGSSYEQYF
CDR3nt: TGTGCCAGCCGGGTTCTCGGTTCCTCCTACGAGCAGTACTTC

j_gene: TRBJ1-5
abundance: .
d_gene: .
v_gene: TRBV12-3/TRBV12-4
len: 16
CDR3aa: CASSLNGRQKIQPQHF
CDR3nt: TGTGCCAGCAGTTTAAACGGGAGGCAGAAAATTCAGCCCCAGCATTTT

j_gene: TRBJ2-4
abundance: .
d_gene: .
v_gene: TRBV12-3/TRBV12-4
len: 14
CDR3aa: CASSFTVAKNIQYF
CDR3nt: TGTGCCAGCAGTTTCACAGTAGCCAAAAACATTCAGTACTTC

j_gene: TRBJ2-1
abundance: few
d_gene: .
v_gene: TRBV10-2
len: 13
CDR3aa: CAILRGSANEQFF
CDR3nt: TGCGCCATACTCCGGGGCTCGGCTAATGAGCAGTTCTTC